Presented here are 16 T cell receptor beta chains from one specimen sequenced in a study of T cell clusters in autoimmune cytopenias (dated by TCRdb to the late 2010s). TRB amplification used approximately 250 ng of peripheral blood genomic DNA, 30,000 to 40,000 genome equivalents, per sample. These reads were obtained on an Illumina MiSeq. TRB rearrangements were amplified by multiplex PCR using a touch-down protocol with TRB-A and TRB-B primer pools mixed in one tube. TCRdb reprocessed the sequencing reads and holds a single record per CDR3 protein sequence, with no DNA. This sample's table carries about 2,200 distinct CDR3 sequences. Clones ranked in the top ten supply about 80% of the sample. The sequenced material came from peripheral blood. The receptors were sampled from a human donor with an autoimmune cytopenia or autoimmune hepatitis (not recorded which).

In terms of frequency, this clonotype is medium-sized. V usage is TRBV29-1 and J usage is TRBJ1-2; lacking DNA, the TRBD1 call made by TCRdb goes unchecked. Germline CDR1 SQVTM, CDR2 ANQGSEA. The CDR3 is 12 amino acids. The CDR3 loop reads CSVENRVYGYTF.

The chain links TRBV7-6 to TRBJ2-2; TCRdb's D call, TRBD2, is unchecked because there is no DNA. CDR1 and CDR2 (germline): SGHVS, FNYEAQ. This CDR3 is 15 amino acids long. The CDR3 here is CASSLAGGRTGELFF.

This chain connects TRBV18 to TRBJ1-2; TCRdb's D call, TRBD1, is unchecked because there is no DNA. The germline V gene encodes CDR1 KGHSH and CDR2 LQKENI. CDR3 length equals 14 residues. Here the CDR3 reads CASSPEGGAGGYTF.

Considering frequency, this clonotype is large. This chain links TRBV7-3 with TRBJ2-3; TCRdb picks TRBD2, but there is no DNA to check that call. The germline gives CDR1 SGHTA, CDR2 FQGTGA. This CDR3 is built from 15 residues. The CDR3 is CASSRLAGSTDTQYF. Using reference TRBV7-3 and TRBJ2-3 for the parts outside the CDR3, the full variable domain is GAGVSQTPSNKVTEKGKYVELRCDPISGHTALYWYRQSLGQGPEFLIYFQGTGAADDSGLPNDRFFAVRPEGSVSTLKIQRTERGDSAVYLCASSRLAGSTDTQYFGPGTRLTVL.

The chain links TRBV7-2 to TRBJ1-1; without DNA, the TCRdb call of TRBD1 cannot be checked. Germline CDR1 and CDR2: SGHTA and FQGNSA. CDR3 length equals 15 residues. CDR3 region: CASSFAGTGNTEAFF.

The V call is TRBV6-5, the J call TRBJ1-1; with no DNA, the TCRdb D assignment of TRBD1 cannot be verified. Germline V gene lookup returns CDR1 MNHEY and CDR2 SVGAGI. This CDR3 contains 15 residues. This CDR3 reads CASSYSTRGGTEAFF.

The chain carries TRBV6-6 and TRBJ2-5. The CDR3 is made up of 14 amino acids. The V gene's germline CDR1 is MNHNY and CDR2 SVGAGI (reference sequence). CDR3 protein: CASSPRSAQETQYF.

The chain couples TRBV7-2 to TRBJ1-2; lacking DNA, the TRBD1 call made by TCRdb goes unchecked. Germline V gene lookup returns CDR1 SGHTA and CDR2 FQGNSA. The CDR3 is 14 amino acids. CDR3 loop: CASSYARGPYGYTF.

Its frequency marks this clonotype as medium-sized. The chain uses TRBV29-1 and TRBJ2-2. CDR1 SQVTM and CDR2 ANQGSEA come from the germline V gene. CDR3 size: 11 residues. CDR3: CSALGTGELFF.

This chain connects TRBV5-5 to TRBJ1-1. Looked up from germline, CDR1 is SGHKS and CDR2 is YYEKEE (reference sequence). The CDR3 has 13 amino acids. CDR3 sequence reads: CASSPPGDEEAFF.

This chain uses TRBV5-1 with TRBJ1-4; lacking DNA, the TRBD1 call made by TCRdb goes unchecked. Looked up from germline, CDR1 is SGHRS and CDR2 is YFSETQ. This CDR3 region has 17 residues. CDR3 amino acids: CASSFLTRGTTNEKLFF.

The chain uses TRBV6-6 and TRBJ1-6. The CDR3 covers 14 residues. The germline CDR1 and CDR2 sequences are MNHNY and SVGAGI (reference sequence). CDR3 sequence: CASSSSGYNSPLHF.

This chain joins TRBV5-1 and TRBJ2-2; lacking DNA, the TRBD2 call made by TCRdb goes unchecked. Germline V lookup: CDR1 SGHRS, CDR2 YFSETQ. The CDR3 is 16 amino acids. Here the CDR3 reads CASSPLAGASTGELFF. Drawing the rest from reference TRBV5-1 and TRBJ2-2, the complete variable domain is KAGVTQTPRYLIKTRGQQVTLSCSPISGHRSVSWYQQTPGQGLQFLFEYFSETQRNKGNFPGRFSGRQFSNSRSEMNVSTLELGDSALYLCASSPLAGASTGELFFGEGSRLTVL.

Judged by frequency, this clonotype is medium-sized (0.01 to 0.1%). The chain is built from TRBV24-1 and TRBJ2-1; absent DNA, TCRdb's TRBD1 call cannot be checked. Germline V gene sequence: CDR1 KGHDR, CDR2 SFDVKD. This CDR3 contains 12 residues. The CDR3 is CATSDPGQGKFF.

The chain recombines TRBV27 with TRBJ2-1; lacking DNA, the TRBD2 call made by TCRdb goes unchecked. This CDR3 has 15 residues. From germline, CDR1 is MNHEY and CDR2 SMNVEV (reference sequence). The CDR3 sequence is CASSLEGYSYNEQFF.

The CDR3 sequence is CASSSWDFGTGEQFF. V and J are TRBV7-9 and TRBJ2-1; with no DNA, the TCRdb D assignment of TRBD2 cannot be verified. Germline V gene lookup returns CDR1 SEHNR and CDR2 FQNEAQ (reference sequence). This CDR3 is 15 amino acids long.